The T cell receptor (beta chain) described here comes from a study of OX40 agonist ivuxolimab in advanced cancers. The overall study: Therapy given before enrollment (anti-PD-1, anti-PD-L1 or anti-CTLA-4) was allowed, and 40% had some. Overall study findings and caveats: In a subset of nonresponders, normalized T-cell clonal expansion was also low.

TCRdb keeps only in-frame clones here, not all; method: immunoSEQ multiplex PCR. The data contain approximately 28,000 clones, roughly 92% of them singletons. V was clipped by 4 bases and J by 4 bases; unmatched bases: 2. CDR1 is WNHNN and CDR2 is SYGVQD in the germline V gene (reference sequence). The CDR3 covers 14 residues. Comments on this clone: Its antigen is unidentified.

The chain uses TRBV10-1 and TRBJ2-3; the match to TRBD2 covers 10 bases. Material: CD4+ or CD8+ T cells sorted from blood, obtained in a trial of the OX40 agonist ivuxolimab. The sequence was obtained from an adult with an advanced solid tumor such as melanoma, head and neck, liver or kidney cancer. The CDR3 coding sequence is TGCGCCAGCAGTGTCCTAGCGGGAGCAGATACGCAGTATTTT. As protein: CASSVLAGADTQYF.